The 24 T cell receptor beta chains listed next were all sequenced from one sample in a study of spatial heterogeneity in lung cancer. TCRdb re-called the 5' RACE reads through MiXCR, storing one row per CDR3 protein. The sample contains about 22,000 distinct CDR3 sequences, around 4.5% of which appear only once. The time point denotes: sample taken at primary tumor resection. The sequenced material consisted of unsorted whole RNA from tumor, nontumor lung or frozen PBMC. This material consisted of PBMCs, taken at surgery. Receptors originate from a male donor with early-stage non-small cell lung cancer.

This clonotype was seen more than once but under ten times. A read error may account for a junction end that differs from germline. The chain joins TRBV7-9 to TRBJ1-1; D not resolved. Germline CDR1 reads SEHNR; CDR2 reads FQNEAQ (reference sequence). The CDR3 has 13 amino acids. Written as DNA, the CDR3 is TGTGCCAGCAGCTTATCTGTCGTCACTGAAGCTTCCTTT. This translates into CASSLSVVTEASF. Looking up the rest from reference TRBV7-9 and TRBJ1-1 gives the full variable domain: DTGVSQNPRHKITKRGQNVTFRCDPISEHNRLYWYRQTLGQGPEFLTYFQNEAQLEKSRLLSDRFSAERPKGSFSTLEIQRTEQGDSAMYLCASSLSVVTEASFGQGTRLTVV.

This clonotype appeared many times. The gene calls are TRBV7-2 and TRBJ2-1; a weak D match, TRBD2 (6 bases). This CDR3 region has 15 residues. V was cut by 2 bases and J by 7 bases, with 15 bases left in between. Germline assignment: CDR1 SGHTA and CDR2 FQGNSA. CDR3 in DNA: TGTGCCAGCAGCTTATTTGAAGCGGAGGGGAATGAGCAGTTCTTC. Its protein product is CASSLFEAEGNEQFF.

This clonotype was seen repeatedly, ten times or more. The rearrangement uses TRBV7-2 and TRBJ1-5; D gene unclear. This CDR3 contains 13 residues. Germline loops: CDR1 SGHTA, CDR2 FQGNSA. V was shortened by 0 bases and J by 3 bases, with 3 bases between the two germline ends. CDR3 sequence: CASSLAPNQPQHF. Written as DNA, the CDR3 is TGTGCCAGCAGCTTAGCCCCCAATCAGCCCCAGCATTTT.

This clonotype was counted at least ten times. The CDR3, as DNA: TGTGCCAGCAGCCCGAGCATGGCATCGAACACCGGGGAGCTGTTTTTT. Its translation is CASSPSMASNTGELFF. V usage is TRBV7-2 and J usage is TRBJ2-2; no firm D call. V was clipped by 5 bases and J by 0 bases, with 13 bases between them. The CDR3 is 16 amino acids. Germline-derived CDR1 and CDR2 are SGHTA and FQGNSA.

This clonotype was detected many times. The chain joins TRBV6-6 to TRBJ2-1; 8 nucleotides agree with TRBD2. Per germline, CDR1 MNHNY and CDR2 SVGAGI (reference sequence). CDR3 length equals 18 residues. Trimming at V came to 2 bases and at J to 5 bases, leaving 14 bases not matched to a gene. The CDR3 sequence is CASSYRAGARVGDNEQFF. The CDR3 DNA reads as TGTGCCAGCAGTTACCGAGCGGGAGCTAGGGTTGGGGACAATGAGCAGTTCTTC.

This clonotype has at least ten counts. The chain is built from TRBV12-3 or TRBV12-4 and TRBJ2-1, with unresolved D. V shed 7 bases and J shed 3 bases, with 16 bases lying between them. CDR3 size: 15 residues. The CDR3 here is CASKPQDAGYNEQFF. CDR3 nucleotides: TGTGCCAGCAAACCCCAGGATGCAGGCTACAATGAGCAGTTCTTC.

This clonotype was seen repeatedly, ten times or more. The chain employs TRBV19 and TRBJ2-2; TRBD2 might be the D (6 bases). The germline V and J ends were trimmed by 2 bases and 7 bases, with 8 bases remaining between them. The CDR3 is 13 amino acids. CDR1 is LNHDA and CDR2 is SQIVND in the germline V gene (reference sequence). Here the CDR3 reads CASSIYGGGELFF. In DNA form, the CDR3 reads TGTGCCAGTAGTATATACGGGGGCGGGGAGCTGTTTTTT.

There are many counts of this clonotype. The rearrangement joins TRBV6-6 to TRBJ2-1; 10 bases match TRBD2. CDR1 MNHNY and CDR2 SVGAGI come from the germline V gene (reference sequence). The J segment lost 1 base and the V segment lost 8 bases, leaving 17 bases of the junction unmatched. The CDR3 spans 19 residues. Here the CDR3 reads CASSTRTSGRGVSYNEQFF. The CDR3, as DNA: TGTGCCAGCTCCACCAGGACTAGCGGCCGTGGGGTTTCCTACAATGAGCAGTTCTTC.

This clonotype was found many times. This chain connects TRBV20-1 to TRBJ2-1, with 14 bases matching TRBD2. V lost 5 bases, J lost 7 bases, and 10 bases stayed unmatched. The germline V gene encodes CDR1 DFQATT and CDR2 SNEGSKA (reference sequence). The CDR3 spans 16 residues. CDR3 in DNA: TGCAGTGCTCATCTCGGGACTAGCGGGAGTCGGAATGAGCAGTTCTTC. Amino acids: CSAHLGTSGSRNEQFF.

This clonotype was found many times. This chain links TRBV11-2 with TRBJ2-2; possible D gene TRBD1, 5 bases. CDR3 size: 13 residues. Germline CDR1 reads SGHAT; CDR2 reads FQNNGV. V was pared by 3 bases and J by 4 bases, with 6 bases between. The CDR3, as DNA: TGTGCCAGCAGCTTCACAGGCACCGGGGAGCTGTTTTTT. It specifies CASSFTGTGELFF.

Concerning this clonotype: A much larger clone differs from this one at a single base, so this may be a read error. The chain has TRBV5-6 and TRBJ2-2; 9 nucleotides line up with TRBD2. CDR3 length equals 15 residues. CDR1 is SGHDT, CDR2 YYEEEE, per germline. The CDR3 is CASSRLAVLRGEQFF. CDR3 in DNA: TGTGCCAGCAGCCGACTAGCGGTCCTTCGCGGGGAGCAGTTTTTT.

In its sample, this clonotype was seen many times. The chain combines TRBV12-3 or TRBV12-4 with TRBJ1-2, with a possible D match to TRBD1 (5 bases). The germline V and J ends were trimmed by 6 bases and 6 bases, with 17 bases remaining between them. The CDR3 length is 14 residues. CDR3 region: CASRGRGGRNGYTF. In DNA, the CDR3 is TGTGCCAGCAGAGGGAGGGGAGGAAGGAATGGCTACACCTTC.

A word on this clonotype: A read error may explain this, as a much larger clone is one base away. J is TRBJ2-3 and V is TRBV18; D is possibly TRBD1 (5 bases). CDR3 length: 16 residues. Trimming shortened V by 8 bases and J by 2 bases, and 20 bases separated the two germline ends. From germline, CDR1 is KGHSH and CDR2 LQKENI. The CDR3: CASQFQGNAPTDTQYF. The CDR3 nucleotides are TGTGCCAGCCAGTTCCAGGGTAATGCGCCCACAGATACGCAGTATTTT. Together with reference TRBV18 and TRBJ2-3, the CDR3 gives the full variable domain: NAGVMQNPRHLVRRRGQEARLRCSPMKGHSHVYWYRQLPEEGLKFMVYLQKENIIDESGMPKERFSAEFPKEGPSILRIQQVVRGDSAAYFCASQFQGNAPTDTQYFGPGTRLTVL.

This clonotype came up many times. The chain is built from TRBV14 and TRBJ1-5; D is undetermined. The CDR3 sequence is 12 residues long. The V and J ends lost 4 bases and 14 bases respectively, with 15 bases between them. Germline CDR1 SGHDN, CDR2 FVKESK. CDR3 in amino acids: CASSLTSGTKHF. The CDR3 bases are TGTGCCAGCAGCCTAACTTCGGGCACGAAGCATTTT.

This clonotype was recorded many times. The chain employs TRBV18 and TRBJ2-1; 9 bases are a match to TRBD2. This CDR3 spans 16 amino acids. After removal of 4 bases from V and 5 bases from J, the junction contained 9 bases not matched to a gene. Germline V gene sequence: CDR1 KGHSH, CDR2 LQKENI. In nucleotides, the CDR3 is TGTGCCAGCTCACGAGGCCTAGCGGGGACTAACAATGAGCAGTTCTTC. This gives the protein CASSRGLAGTNNEQFF.

This clonotype was observed many times. The chain links TRBV5-1 to TRBJ2-4, with 9 bases fitting TRBD2. The CDR3 is 20 amino acids. Germline V gene data show CDR1 as SGHRS and CDR2 as YFSETQ. V shed 3 bases and J 0 bases; nucleotides not matched to a gene: 16. As DNA, the CDR3 is TGCGCCAGCAGCTGGAACCCGGGACTAGCAGGGTCTCTAGCCAAAAACATTCAGTACTTC. Its protein product is CASSWNPGLAGSLAKNIQYF.

This clonotype was counted many times. The gene calls are TRBV23-1 and TRBJ2-4; possible D gene TRBD1, 6 bases. TRBV23-1 is an ORF for which the function is uncertain. Deletions cut 6 bases from V and 0 bases from J, with 12 bases between. The CDR3 has 15 amino acids. This chain's CDR3 is CASRRRQVAKNIQYF. The DNA of the CDR3 is TGCGCCAGCAGACGCCGACAGGTAGCCAAAAACATTCAGTACTTC.

The J gene is TRBJ1-4, the V gene TRBV20-1, with D perhaps matching TRBD1 (5 bases). CDR1 is DFQATT, CDR2 SNEGSKA, per germline (reference sequence). V was cut by 0 bases and J by 4 bases, with 15 bases left in between. The CDR3 extends over 16 amino acids. In DNA, the CDR3 is TGCAGTGCTAGAGATCGGAGGGGACTACTTAATGAAAAACTGTTTTTT. As protein: CSARDRRGLLNEKLFF.

This clonotype was recorded at least ten times. The chain carries TRBV10-3 and TRBJ1-3; no clear D. The CDR3 totals 14 residues. V was clipped by 6 bases and J by 2 bases, with 11 bases between them. Germline V gives CDR1 ENHRY, CDR2 SYGVKD. The CDR3 loop is CAIRPGKAGNTIYF. The DNA of the CDR3 is TGTGCCATCAGGCCGGGGAAGGCTGGAAACACCATATATTTT.

This clonotype was counted at least ten times. The V call is TRBV6-2 or TRBV6-3, the J call TRBJ2-2; D possibly matches TRBD1 or TRBD2 (5 bases each). Germline CDR1 is MNHEY and CDR2 is SVGEGT. V lost 1 base and J lost 0, with 12 bases in between. This CDR3 is built from 17 residues. In nucleotides, the CDR3 is TGTGCCAGCAGTTACTGGACTGGGGCGGCGAACACCGGGGAGCTGTTTTTT. This gives the protein CASSYWTGAANTGELFF.

This clonotype was observed many times. The chain uses TRBV20-1 and TRBJ2-6; D possibly corresponds to TRBD2 (8 bases). The germline V and J ends were trimmed by 6 bases and 4 bases, with 28 bases remaining between them. Germline V gene lookup returns CDR1 DFQATT and CDR2 SNEGSKA (reference sequence). The CDR3 runs 19 residues. CDR3 DNA: TGCAGTGCCTACCTTAGCGGGGCGCAGGGGGTAACCGGGGCCAACGTCCTGACTTTC. It specifies CSAYLSGAQGVTGANVLTF.

There are many counts of this clonotype. The rearrangement joins TRBV11-1 to TRBJ2-5; D gene unclear. V was shortened by 7 bases and J by 2 bases, with 8 bases between the two germline ends. The CDR3 is 12 residues long. Germline V gene sequence: CDR1 SGHAT, CDR2 FQDESV (reference sequence). DNA of the CDR3: TGTGCCAGCACCCCCGGGCAAGAGACCCAGTACTTC. Amino acids: CASTPGQETQYF.

The rearrangement uses TRBV5-4 and TRBJ2-2, with TRBD2 matching 8 bases. This CDR3 spans 16 amino acids. Germline-derived CDR1 and CDR2 are SGHNT and YYREEE (reference sequence). Trimming cost V 4 bases and J 6 bases; bases outside gene matches: 11. CDR3 loop: CASSRGGDIDAGELFF. The DNA for the CDR3 is TGTGCCAGCAGCCGGGGGGGAGACATCGACGCCGGGGAGCTGTTTTTT.

This clonotype was counted at least ten times. One end of the junction fails to match germline, which may point to a read error. This sequence joins TRBV12-3 or TRBV12-4 and TRBJ1-3; 9 bases agree with TRBD1. CDR3 length equals 16 residues. The CDR3 DNA is TGTGTCAGCAGTTTAGGGACAGGGCCCTCTGGAAACACCATATATTTT. Encoded protein: CVSSLGTGPSGNTIYF.